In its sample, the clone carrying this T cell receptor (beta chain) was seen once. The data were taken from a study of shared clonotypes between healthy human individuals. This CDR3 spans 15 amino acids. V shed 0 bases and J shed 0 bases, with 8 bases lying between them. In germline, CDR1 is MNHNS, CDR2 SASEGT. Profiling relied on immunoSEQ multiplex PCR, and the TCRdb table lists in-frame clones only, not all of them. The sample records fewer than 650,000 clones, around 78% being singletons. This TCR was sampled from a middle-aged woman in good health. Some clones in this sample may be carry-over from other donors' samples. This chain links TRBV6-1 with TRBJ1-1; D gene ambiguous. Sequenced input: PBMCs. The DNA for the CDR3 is TGTGCCAGCAGTGAAGCTCGCGGGATGAACACTGAAGCTTTCTTT. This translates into CASSEARGMNTEAFF.